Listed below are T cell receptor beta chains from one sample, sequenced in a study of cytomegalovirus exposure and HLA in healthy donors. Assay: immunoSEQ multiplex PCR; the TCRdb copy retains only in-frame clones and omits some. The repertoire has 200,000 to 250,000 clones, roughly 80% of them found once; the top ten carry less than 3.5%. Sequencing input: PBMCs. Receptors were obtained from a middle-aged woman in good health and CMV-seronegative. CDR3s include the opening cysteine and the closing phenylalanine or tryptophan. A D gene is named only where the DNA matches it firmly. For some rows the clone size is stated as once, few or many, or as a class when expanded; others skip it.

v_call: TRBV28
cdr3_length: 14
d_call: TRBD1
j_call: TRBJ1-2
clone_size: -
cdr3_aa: CASSPPQGYYGYTF
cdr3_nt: TGTGCCAGCAGTCCCCCACAGGGGTACTATGGCTACACCTTC

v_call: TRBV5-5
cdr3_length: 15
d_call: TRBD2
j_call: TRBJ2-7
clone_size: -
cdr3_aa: CASSTGLAVAYEQYF
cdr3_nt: TGTGCCAGCAGCACTGGACTAGCGGTGGCCTACGAGCAGTACTTC

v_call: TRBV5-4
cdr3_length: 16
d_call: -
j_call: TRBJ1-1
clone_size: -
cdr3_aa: CASSPSSGRARAEAFF
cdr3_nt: TGTGCCAGCAGCCCATCATCGGGCAGGGCCCGGGCTGAAGCTTTCTTT

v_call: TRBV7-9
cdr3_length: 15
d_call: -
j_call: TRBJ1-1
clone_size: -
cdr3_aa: CASSLGGGVNTEAFF
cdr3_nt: TGTGCCAGCAGCCTGGGAGGGGGGGTTAACACTGAAGCTTTCTTT

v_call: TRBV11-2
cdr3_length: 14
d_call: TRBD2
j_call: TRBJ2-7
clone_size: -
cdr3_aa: CASSPGLAGPEQYF
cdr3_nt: TGTGCCAGCAGCCCGGGACTAGCGGGACCGGAGCAGTACTTC

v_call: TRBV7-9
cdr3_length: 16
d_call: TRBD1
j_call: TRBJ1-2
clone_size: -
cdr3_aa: CSSSVRRTGLNYGYTF
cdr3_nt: TGTTCCAGCTCGGTACGAAGGACAGGACTAAACTATGGCTACACCTTC

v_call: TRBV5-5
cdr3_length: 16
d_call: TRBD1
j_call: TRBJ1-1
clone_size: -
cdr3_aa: CASSLAFRGKNTEAFF
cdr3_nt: TGTGCCAGCAGCTTGGCGTTCAGGGGGAAGAACACTGAAGCTTTCTTT

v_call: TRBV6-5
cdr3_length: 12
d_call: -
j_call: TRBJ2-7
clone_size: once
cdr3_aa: CASSEMGSEQYF
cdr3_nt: TGTGCCAGCAGTGAAATGGGCTCCGAGCAGTACTTC

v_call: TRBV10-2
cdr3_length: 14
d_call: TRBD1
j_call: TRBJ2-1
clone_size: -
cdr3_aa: CASLWDRGYNEQFF
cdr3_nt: TGCGCCAGCCTTTGGGACAGGGGCTACAATGAGCAGTTCTTC

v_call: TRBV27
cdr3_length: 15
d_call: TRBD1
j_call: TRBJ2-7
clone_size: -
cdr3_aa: CASSYRTGNSYEQYF
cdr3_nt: TGTGCCAGCAGTTACAGGACAGGCAACTCCTACGAGCAGTACTTC

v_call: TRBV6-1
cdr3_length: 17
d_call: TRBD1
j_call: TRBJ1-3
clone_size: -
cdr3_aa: CASSERGTGGYGNTIYF
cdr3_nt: TGTGCCAGCAGTGAACGCGGGACAGGGGGGTATGGAAACACCATATATTTT

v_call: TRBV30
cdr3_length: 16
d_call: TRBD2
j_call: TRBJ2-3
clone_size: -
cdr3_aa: CAWSVGSGITYDTQYF
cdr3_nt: TGTGCCTGGAGTGTCGGTAGCGGGATTACTTACGATACGCAGTATTTT

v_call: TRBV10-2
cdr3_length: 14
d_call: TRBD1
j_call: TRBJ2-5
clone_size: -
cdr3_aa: CASITGTGEETQYF
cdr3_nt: TGCGCCAGCATCACCGGGACAGGCGAAGAGACCCAGTACTTC

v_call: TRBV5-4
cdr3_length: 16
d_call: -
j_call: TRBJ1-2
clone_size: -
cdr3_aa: CASSPSRGQDNYGYTF
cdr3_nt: TGTGCCAGCAGCCCCTCTCGCGGACAAGACAACTATGGCTACACCTTC

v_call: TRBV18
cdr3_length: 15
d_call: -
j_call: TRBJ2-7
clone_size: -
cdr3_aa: CASSPSTPSSYEQYF
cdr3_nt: TGTGCCAGCTCACCATCCACGCCGAGCTCCTACGAGCAGTACTTC

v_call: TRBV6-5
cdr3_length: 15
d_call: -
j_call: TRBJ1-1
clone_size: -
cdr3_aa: CASSYFPGVNTEAFF
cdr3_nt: TGTGCCAGCAGTTACTTTCCAGGGGTTAACACTGAAGCTTTCTTT

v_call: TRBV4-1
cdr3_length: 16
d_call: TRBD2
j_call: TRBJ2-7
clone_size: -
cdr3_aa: CASSQVPGGRIYEQYF
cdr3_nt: TGCGCCAGCAGCCAAGTGCCTGGCGGGAGAATCTACGAGCAGTACTTC

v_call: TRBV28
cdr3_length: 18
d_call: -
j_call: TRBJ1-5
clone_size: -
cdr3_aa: CASSLGSLGGVPYQPQHF
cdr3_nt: TGTGCCAGCAGTTTAGGCAGTTTAGGCGGTGTCCCTTATCAGCCCCAGCATTTT

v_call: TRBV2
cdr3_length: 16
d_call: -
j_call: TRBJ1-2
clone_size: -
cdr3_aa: CASSFQGRGENYGYTF
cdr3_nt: TGTGCCAGCAGTTTCCAAGGCCGGGGGGAGAACTATGGCTACACCTTC

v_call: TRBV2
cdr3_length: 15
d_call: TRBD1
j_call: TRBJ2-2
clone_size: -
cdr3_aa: CASSEAQGGTGELFF
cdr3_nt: TGTGCCAGCAGTGAAGCACAGGGGGGCACCGGGGAGCTGTTTTTT

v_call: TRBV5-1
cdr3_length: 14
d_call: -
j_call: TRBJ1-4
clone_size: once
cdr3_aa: CASSFQATNEKLFF
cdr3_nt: TGCGCCAGCAGCTTTCAAGCGACTAATGAAAAACTGTTTTTT

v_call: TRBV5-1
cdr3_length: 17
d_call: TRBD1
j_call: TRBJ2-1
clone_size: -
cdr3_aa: CASSFPGQGFSYNEQFF
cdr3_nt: TGCGCCAGCAGCTTCCCGGGACAGGGGTTCTCCTACAATGAGCAGTTCTTC

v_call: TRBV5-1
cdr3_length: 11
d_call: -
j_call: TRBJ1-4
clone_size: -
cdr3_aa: CASSLTAKLFF
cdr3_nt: TGCGCCAGCAGCTTGACAGCAAAACTGTTTTTT

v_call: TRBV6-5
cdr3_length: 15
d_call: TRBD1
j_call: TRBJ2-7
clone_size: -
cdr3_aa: CASSDPGQGAREQYF
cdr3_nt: TGTGCCAGCAGCGACCCGGGACAGGGGGCGAGAGAGCAGTACTTC

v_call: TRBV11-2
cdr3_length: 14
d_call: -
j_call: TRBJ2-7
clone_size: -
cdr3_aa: CASSHLTGRYEQYF
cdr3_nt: TGTGCCAGCAGCCATCTGACAGGGAGGTACGAGCAGTACTTC

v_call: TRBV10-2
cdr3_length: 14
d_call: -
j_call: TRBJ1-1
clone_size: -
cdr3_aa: CASSDGGSRTEAFF
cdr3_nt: TGCGCCAGCAGTGATGGAGGGTCCCGCACTGAAGCTTTCTTT

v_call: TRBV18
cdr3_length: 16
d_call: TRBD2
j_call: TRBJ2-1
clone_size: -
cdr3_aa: CASSQGTSGYYNEQFF
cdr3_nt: TGTGCCAGCTCACAGGGGACTAGCGGATACTACAATGAGCAGTTCTTC

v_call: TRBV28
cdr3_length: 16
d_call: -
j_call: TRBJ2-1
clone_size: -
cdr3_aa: CASSSPQGGSYNEQFF
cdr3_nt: TGTGCCAGCAGTTCCCCACAAGGGGGTTCCTACAATGAGCAGTTCTTC

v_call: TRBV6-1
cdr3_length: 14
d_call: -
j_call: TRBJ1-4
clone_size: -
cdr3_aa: CASTPSGVGEKLFF
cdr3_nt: TGTGCCAGCACTCCGTCCGGGGTGGGTGAAAAACTGTTTTTT

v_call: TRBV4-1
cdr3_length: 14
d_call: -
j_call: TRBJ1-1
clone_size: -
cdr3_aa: CASSQVSVNSEAFF
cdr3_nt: TGCGCCAGCAGCCAAGTTTCAGTGAACAGTGAAGCTTTCTTT

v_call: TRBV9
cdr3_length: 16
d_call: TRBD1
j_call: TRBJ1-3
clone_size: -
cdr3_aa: CASSALQGASGNTIYF
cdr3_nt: TGTGCCAGCAGCGCCTTACAGGGGGCATCAGGAAACACCATATATTTT

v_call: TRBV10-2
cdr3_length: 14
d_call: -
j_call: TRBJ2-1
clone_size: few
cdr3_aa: CASSTLGQNNEQFF
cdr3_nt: TGCGCCAGCAGTACTCTAGGACAGAACAATGAGCAGTTCTTC

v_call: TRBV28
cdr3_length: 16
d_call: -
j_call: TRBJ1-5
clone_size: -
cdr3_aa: CASSLVGGFSNQPQHF
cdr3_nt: TGTGCCAGCAGTTTAGTAGGCGGCTTTAGCAATCAGCCCCAGCATTTT

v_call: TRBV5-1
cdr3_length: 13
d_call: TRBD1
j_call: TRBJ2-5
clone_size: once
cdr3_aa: CASSAQGQETQYF
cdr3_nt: TGCGCCAGCAGCGCACAGGGGCAAGAGACCCAGTACTTC

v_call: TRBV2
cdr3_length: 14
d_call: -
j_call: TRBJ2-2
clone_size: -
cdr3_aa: CASSLERSTGELFF
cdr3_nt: TGTGCCAGCTCACTAGAAAGAAGCACCGGGGAGCTGTTTTTT

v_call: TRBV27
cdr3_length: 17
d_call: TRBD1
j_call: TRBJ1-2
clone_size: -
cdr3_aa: CASSIRDRGRLGYGYTF
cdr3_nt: TGTGCCAGCAGTATCCGGGACAGGGGGCGTTTGGGCTATGGCTACACCTTC

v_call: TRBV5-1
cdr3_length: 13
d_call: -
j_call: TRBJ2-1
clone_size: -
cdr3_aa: CASSFTVVNEQFF
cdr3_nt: TGCGCCAGCAGCTTCACAGTCGTAAATGAGCAGTTCTTC

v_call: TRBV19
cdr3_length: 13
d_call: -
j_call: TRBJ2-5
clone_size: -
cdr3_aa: CASSIYREETQYF
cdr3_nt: TGTGCCAGTAGTATATACAGGGAGGAGACCCAGTACTTC

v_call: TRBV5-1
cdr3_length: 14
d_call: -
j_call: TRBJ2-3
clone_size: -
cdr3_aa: CASSSRAGQRTQYF
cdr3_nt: TGCGCCAGCAGCTCGCGGGCTGGACAGAGGACGCAGTATTTT

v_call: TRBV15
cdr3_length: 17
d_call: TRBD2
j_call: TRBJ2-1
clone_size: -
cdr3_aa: CATSRRPSGTSYNEQFF
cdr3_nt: TGTGCCACCAGCAGACGACCTAGCGGAACCTCCTACAATGAGCAGTTCTTC

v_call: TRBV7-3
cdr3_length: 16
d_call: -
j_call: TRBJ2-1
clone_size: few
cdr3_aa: CASSLIGQGGYNEQFF
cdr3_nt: TGTGCCAGCAGCTTAATAGGGCAGGGGGGTTACAATGAGCAGTTCTTC

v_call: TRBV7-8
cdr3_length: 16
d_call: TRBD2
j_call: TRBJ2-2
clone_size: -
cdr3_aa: CASSLGAGGGTGELFF
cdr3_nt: TGTGCCAGCAGCTTAGGTGCGGGAGGGGGCACCGGGGAGCTGTTTTTT

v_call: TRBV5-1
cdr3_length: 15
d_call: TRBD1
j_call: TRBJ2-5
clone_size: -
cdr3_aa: CASATTGGLGETQYF
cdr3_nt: TGCGCCAGCGCAACGACAGGGGGTTTAGGAGAGACCCAGTACTTC